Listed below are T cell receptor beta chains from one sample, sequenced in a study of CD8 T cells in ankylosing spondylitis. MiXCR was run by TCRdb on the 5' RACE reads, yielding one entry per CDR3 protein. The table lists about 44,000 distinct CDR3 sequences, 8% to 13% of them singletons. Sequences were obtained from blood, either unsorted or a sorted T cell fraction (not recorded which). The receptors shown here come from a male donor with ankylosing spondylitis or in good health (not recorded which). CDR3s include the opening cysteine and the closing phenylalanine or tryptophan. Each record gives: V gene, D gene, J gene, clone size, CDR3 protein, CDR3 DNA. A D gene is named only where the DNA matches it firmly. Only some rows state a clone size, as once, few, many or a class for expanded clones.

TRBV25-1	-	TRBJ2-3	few	CASSSAPSDTQYF	TGTGCCAGCAGTTCCGCCCCGTCAGATACGCAGTATTTT
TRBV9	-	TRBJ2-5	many	CASSVATRAGETQYF	TGTGCCAGCAGCGTAGCTACGAGGGCAGGGGAGACCCAGTACTTC
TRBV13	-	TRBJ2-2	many	CASSLMQGNTGELFF	TGTGCCAGCAGCTTAATGCAGGGTAATACCGGGGAGCTGTTTTTT
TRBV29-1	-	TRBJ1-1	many	CSVIRGGVNTEAFF	TGCAGCGTAATCCGGGGGGGGGTGAACACTGAAGCTTTCTTT
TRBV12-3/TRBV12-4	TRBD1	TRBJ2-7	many	CASSLALAGGSSYEQYF	TGTGCCAGCAGTTTAGCGCTCGCAGGGGGTAGCTCCTACGAGCAGTACTTC
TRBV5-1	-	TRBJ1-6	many	CASSLWGSSYNSPLHF	TGCGCCAGCAGCTTGTGGGGGAGCTCCTATAATTCACCCCTCCACTTT
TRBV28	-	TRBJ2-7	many	CASSSVVRAYEQYF	TGTGCCAGCAGTAGTGTGGTCAGAGCCTACGAGCAGTACTTC
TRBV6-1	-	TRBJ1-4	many	CASSEGQVNEKLFF	TGTGCCAGCAGTGAAGGACAGGTTAATGAAAAACTGTTTTTT
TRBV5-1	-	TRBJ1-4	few	CASSPGQPVGEKLFF	TGCGCCAGCAGCCCTGGACAGCCCGTCGGTGAAAAACTGTTTTTT
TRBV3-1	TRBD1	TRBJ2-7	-	CASSTGTGSSYEQYF	TGTGCCAGCAGCACCGGGACAGGCAGCTCCTACGAGCAGTACTTC
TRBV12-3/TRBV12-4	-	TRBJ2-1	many	CASSFSNEQFF	TGTGCCAGCAGTTTTAGCAATGAGCAGTTCTTC
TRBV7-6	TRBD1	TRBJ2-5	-	CASSSRTGQTETQYF	TGTGCCAGCAGCTCTCGGACAGGGCAGACGGAGACCCAGTACTTC
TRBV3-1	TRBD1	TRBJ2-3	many	CASSQPLGGRIGTQYF	TGTGCCAGCAGCCAACCACTAGGGGGCCGCATCGGTACGCAGTATTTT
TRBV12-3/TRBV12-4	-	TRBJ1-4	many	CASRTVVGEKLFF	TGTGCCAGCAGGACAGTTGTCGGCGAAAAACTGTTTTTT
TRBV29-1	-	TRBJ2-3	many	CSVSSTDTQYF	TGCAGCGTATCCAGCACAGATACGCAGTATTTT
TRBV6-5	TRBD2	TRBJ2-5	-	CASSYGGLAGPPQETQYF	TGTGCCAGCAGTTACGGTGGACTAGCGGGGCCCCCCCAAGAGACCCAGTACTTC
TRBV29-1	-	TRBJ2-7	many	CSVRGTAAYEQYF	TGCAGCGTTCGGGGGACAGCCGCCTACGAGCAGTACTTC
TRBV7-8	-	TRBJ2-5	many	CASSLDTGSPETQYF	TGTGCCAGCAGCTTAGACACAGGGTCCCCAGAGACCCAGTACTTC
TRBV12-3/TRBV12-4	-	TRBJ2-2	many	CAVRRANTGELFF	TGTGCCGTTCGGCGCGCGAACACCGGGGAGCTGTTTTTT
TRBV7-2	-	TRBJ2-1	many	CASSLAMAGGSNEQFF	TGTGCCAGCAGCTTAGCGATGGCAGGGGGGTCCAATGAGCAGTTCTTC
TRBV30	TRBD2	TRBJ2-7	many	CASKTSGAYEQYF	TGTGCCTCTAAGACTAGCGGTGCCTACGAGCAGTACTTC
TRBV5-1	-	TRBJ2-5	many	CASSFGAVLQETQYF	TGCGCCAGCAGCTTTGGGGCAGTGCTCCAAGAGACCCAGTACTTC
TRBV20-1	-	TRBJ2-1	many	CSARDVGRSYNEQFF	TGCAGTGCTAGAGATGTGGGACGCTCCTACAATGAGCAGTTCTTC
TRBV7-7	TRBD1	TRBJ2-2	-	CASREGQGTVGELFF	TGTGCCAGCAGAGAGGGACAGGGGACGGTCGGGGAGCTGTTTTTT
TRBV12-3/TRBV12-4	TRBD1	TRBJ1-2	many	CASRRTGGILGYTF	TGTGCCAGCAGGAGGACAGGGGGTATCCTTGGCTACACCTTC
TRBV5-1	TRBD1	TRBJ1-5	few	CASSLAGTGNQPQHF	TGCGCCAGCAGCTTGGCCGGGACAGGGAATCAGCCCCAGCATTTT
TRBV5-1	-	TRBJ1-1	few	CASSSTTEGRGAFF	TGCGCCAGCAGCTCAACCACAGAGGGGCGGGGGGCTTTCTTT
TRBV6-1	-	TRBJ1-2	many	CASHQKSYGYTF	TGTGCCAGCCATCAGAAGTCCTATGGCTACACCTTC
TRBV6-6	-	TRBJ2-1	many	CASRDQGYNEQFF	TGTGCCAGCAGGGATCAGGGGTACAATGAGCAGTTCTTC
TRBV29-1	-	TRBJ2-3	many	CSVAPISTDTQYF	TGCAGCGTCGCGCCGATTAGCACAGATACGCAGTATTTT
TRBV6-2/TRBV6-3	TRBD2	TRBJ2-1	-	CASSYYPLAGRHNEQFF	TGTGCCAGCAGTTATTACCCACTAGCGGGGAGACACAATGAGCAGTTCTTC
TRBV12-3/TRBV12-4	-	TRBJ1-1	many	CASRTRRNTEAFF	TGTGCCAGCAGGACCCGGAGGAACACTGAAGCTTTCTTT
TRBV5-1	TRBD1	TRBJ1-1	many	CASSSRTGATAEAFF	TGCGCCAGCAGCTCTCGGACAGGGGCGACGGCTGAAGCTTTCTTT
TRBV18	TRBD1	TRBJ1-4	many	CASSLEITDRGFEKLFF	TGTGCCAGCTCACTCGAAATAACGGACAGGGGATTTGAAAAACTGTTTTTT
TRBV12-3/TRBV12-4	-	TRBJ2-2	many	CASSLQVSHTGELFF	TGTGCCAGCAGTTTGCAAGTGAGCCACACCGGGGAGCTGTTTTTT
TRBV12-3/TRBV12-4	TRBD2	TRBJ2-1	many	CASSPTSGVPSYNEQFF	TGTGCCAGCAGCCCGACTAGCGGGGTCCCCTCCTACAATGAGCAGTTCTTC